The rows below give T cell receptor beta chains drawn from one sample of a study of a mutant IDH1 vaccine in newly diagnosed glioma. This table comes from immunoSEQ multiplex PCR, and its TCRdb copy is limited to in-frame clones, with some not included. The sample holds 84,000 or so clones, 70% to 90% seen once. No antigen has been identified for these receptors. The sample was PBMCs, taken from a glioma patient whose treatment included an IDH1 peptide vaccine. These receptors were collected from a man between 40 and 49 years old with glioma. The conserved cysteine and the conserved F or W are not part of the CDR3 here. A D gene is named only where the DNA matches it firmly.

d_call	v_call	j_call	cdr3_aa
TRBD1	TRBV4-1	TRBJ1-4	ASSLTGGFGEKLF
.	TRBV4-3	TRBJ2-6	ASSQGGGSGANVLT
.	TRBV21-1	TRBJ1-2	ASTKGGWADGYT
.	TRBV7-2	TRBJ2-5	ASSLLLGRFGETQY
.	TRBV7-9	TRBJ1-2	ASSLAQWGYGYT
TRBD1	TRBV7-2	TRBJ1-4	ASSLRTGLREKLF
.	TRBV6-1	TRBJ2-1	ASSDTSYNEQF
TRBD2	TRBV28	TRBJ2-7	ASSLSASGKPYEQY
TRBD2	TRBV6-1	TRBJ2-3	ASSDLAGVADTQY
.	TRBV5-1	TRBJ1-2	ASSQGGRTNYGYT
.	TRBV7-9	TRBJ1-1	ASSLGGDSTEAF
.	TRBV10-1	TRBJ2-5	ASSASDGGVGETQY
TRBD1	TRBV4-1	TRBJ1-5	ASSGGQGNQPQH
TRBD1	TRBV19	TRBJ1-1	ASSIGGQGTEAF
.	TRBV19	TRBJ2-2	ASSFAGELF
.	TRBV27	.	ASSLGFPFYEQY
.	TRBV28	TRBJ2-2	ASSLRTVGTGELF
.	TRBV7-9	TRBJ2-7	ASSLGVGTRPEQY
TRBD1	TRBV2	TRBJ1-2	ATPTGEGYT
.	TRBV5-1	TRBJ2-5	ASSLVPRGQETQY
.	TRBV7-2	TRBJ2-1	ASSSSRVYNEQF
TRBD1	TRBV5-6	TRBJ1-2	ASSFRQGDGYT
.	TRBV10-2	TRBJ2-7	ASSEVGPYEQY
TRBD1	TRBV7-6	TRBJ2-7	ASSLGTGSYEQY
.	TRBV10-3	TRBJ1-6	AISGTGDASPLH
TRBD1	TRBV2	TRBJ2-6	ASSRDRDSGANVLT
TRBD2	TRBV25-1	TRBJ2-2	ASSAPGLSNTGELF
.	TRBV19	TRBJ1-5	ASGGQPQH
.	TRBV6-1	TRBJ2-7	ATTGQSYEQY
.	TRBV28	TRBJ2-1	ASSSPDAYNEQF
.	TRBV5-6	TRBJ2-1	ASSLGDWGDEQF
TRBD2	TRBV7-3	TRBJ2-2	ASSFISGSGSGELF
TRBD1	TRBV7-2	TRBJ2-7	ASSLTGGDSSYEQY
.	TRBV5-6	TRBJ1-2	ASSTTQGLPGYT
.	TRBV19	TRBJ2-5	ASRDRPGYQETQY
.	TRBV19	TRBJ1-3	ASLNPFGNTIY
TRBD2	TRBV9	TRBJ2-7	ASSQKAGLACYRPTGEQY
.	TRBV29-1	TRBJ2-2	SVGRGTGELF
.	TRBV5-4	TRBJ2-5	ASSPTGAQTETQY
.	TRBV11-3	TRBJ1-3	ASSFGPGGGNTIY
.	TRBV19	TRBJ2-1	ASSIMNNEQF
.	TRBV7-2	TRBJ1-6	ASSLSPNSPLH
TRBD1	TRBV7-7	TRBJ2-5	ASSSGTGSETQY
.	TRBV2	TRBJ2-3	ASSPDTDTQY
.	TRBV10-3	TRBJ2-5	AISEVRGPQETQY
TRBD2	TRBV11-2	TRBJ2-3	ASSLLSGRRTDTQY
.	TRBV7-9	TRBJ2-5	ASSRDRAKY
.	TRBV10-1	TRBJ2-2	ASSELDYNTGELF
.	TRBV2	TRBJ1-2	ASTLGIQGGDYGYT
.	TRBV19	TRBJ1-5	ASSTRTVDQPQH
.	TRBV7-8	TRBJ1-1	ASSVQGEFTEAF
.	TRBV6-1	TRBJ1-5	ASSEGRGQPQH
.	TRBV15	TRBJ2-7	ATSPTHYEQY
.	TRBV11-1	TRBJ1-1	ASSFSRGGEMNTEAF